The T cell receptor (beta chain) under discussion was sequenced for a study of blood T cell repertoires in COVID-19. All enrollees were roughly 18 to 95 years old and from about two dozen US areas. The study assigned cohorts using participant-reported clinical history. Either two negative PCRs, clearance, or symptom resolution qualified Cohort 3 donors as recovered. Some clones are missing from TCRdb's copy, which holds only in-frame ones; the method was immunoSEQ multiplex PCR. The sample contains 200,000 to 300,000 clones, around 86% of which appear only once. J gave up 6 bases and V 3 bases, and 6 bases lay outside the gene matches. In germline, CDR1 is SNHLY, CDR2 FYNNEI. This CDR3 spans 15 amino acids.

The V call is TRBV2, the J call TRBJ1-5; 9 positions match TRBD1. This TCR derives from a woman between 50 and 59 years old who had recovered from COVID-19. Sample: PBMCs or T cells enriched from blood (not recorded which). The CDR3 DNA sequence: TGTGCCAGCAGTGAGTCACAGGGGGCATTTCAGCCCCAGCATTTT. Amino acid sequence: CASSESQGAFQPQHF.